A selection of T cell receptor beta chains follows, all from one sample in a study of T cell changes during pregnancy in multiple sclerosis. Sequenced by immunoSEQ multiplex PCR; TCRdb stores in-frame clones only, minus some. Of more than 65,000 clones in the sample, about 93% were seen once. The sample in question was CD4+ T cells from peripheral blood mononuclear cells, obtained before pregnancy. These TCRs come from a female donor with multiple sclerosis, enrolled in a pregnancy study. Each CDR3 is given with its conserved first and last residue. Fields, in order: J gene, V gene, D gene, CDR3 DNA, CDR3 protein. D genes are given only for firm matches.

J gene: TRBJ1-1
V gene: TRBV7-2
D gene: .
CDR3 DNA: TGTGCCAGCAGCTCCCACAGGAACACTGAAGCTTTCTTT
CDR3 protein: CASSSHRNTEAFF

J gene: TRBJ1-1
V gene: TRBV11-2
D gene: .
CDR3 DNA: TGTGCCAGCACCAATACAGGGCCGAACACTGAAGCTTTCTTT
CDR3 protein: CASTNTGPNTEAFF

J gene: TRBJ1-1
V gene: TRBV9
D gene: TRBD1
CDR3 DNA: TGTGCCAGCAGCGTAGCTGGGACAGGGCAATCTGGGGCTTTCTTT
CDR3 protein: CASSVAGTGQSGAFF

J gene: TRBJ2-5
V gene: TRBV9
D gene: TRBD2
CDR3 DNA: TGTGCCAGCAGCGTAGGACTAGCGGGCCGAGGGAGAAAAGAGACCCAGTACTTC
CDR3 protein: CASSVGLAGRGRKETQYF

J gene: TRBJ2-5
V gene: TRBV7-7
D gene: TRBD2
CDR3 DNA: TGTGCCAGCAGCCCAATACTAGCGGGGTCTGGGACCCAGTACTTC
CDR3 protein: CASSPILAGSGTQYF

J gene: TRBJ1-4
V gene: TRBV4-1
D gene: .
CDR3 DNA: TGCGCCAGCAGCCAAGGAAGACAGGCAACTAATGAAAAACTGTTTTTT
CDR3 protein: CASSQGRQATNEKLFF

J gene: TRBJ2-7
V gene: TRBV9
D gene: .
CDR3 DNA: TGTGCCAGCAGCGTACTTGCCTACTCCTACGAGCAGTACTTC
CDR3 protein: CASSVLAYSYEQYF

J gene: TRBJ2-5
V gene: TRBV9
D gene: .
CDR3 DNA: TGTGCCAGCAGCGCCCGGGGGACTCTTAGGCGTGAGACCCAGTACTTC
CDR3 protein: CASSARGTLRRETQYF

J gene: TRBJ2-3
V gene: TRBV11-2
D gene: TRBD2
CDR3 DNA: TGTGCCAGCAGCTTAGATCCAAGCGGGGGCTTCACAGATACGCAGTATTTT
CDR3 protein: CASSLDPSGGFTDTQYF

J gene: TRBJ2-1
V gene: TRBV13
D gene: .
CDR3 DNA: TGTGCCAGCAGCTTAAGGAGGGGCACGGGCAATGAGCAGTTCTTC
CDR3 protein: CASSLRRGTGNEQFF

J gene: TRBJ1-2
V gene: TRBV5-1
D gene: .
CDR3 DNA: TGCGCCAGCAGCTTGGAAGGGCCAGGGGGCTACACCTTC
CDR3 protein: CASSLEGPGGYTF

J gene: TRBJ1-2
V gene: TRBV7-2
D gene: TRBD1
CDR3 DNA: TGTGCCAGCAGCCCCGGACAGGGCGGCTATGGCTACACCTTC
CDR3 protein: CASSPGQGGYGYTF

J gene: TRBJ1-2
V gene: TRBV4-1
D gene: .
CDR3 DNA: TGCGCCAGCAGCCAGGTCCCGGGAAGTAACTATGGCTACACCTTC
CDR3 protein: CASSQVPGSNYGYTF

J gene: TRBJ2-3
V gene: TRBV19
D gene: TRBD1
CDR3 DNA: TGTGCCAGTAGTATCCCCGGGACAGGAGACACAGATACGCAGTATTTT
CDR3 protein: CASSIPGTGDTDTQYF